This T cell receptor beta chain was identified during a study of blood T cells in healthy people across ages. Study-wide points: Naive and antigen-experienced cells were not separated, limiting conclusive comparison. Estimates of diversity drawn from one million T cells were considered underestimates.

There are a few counts of this clonotype. Its antigen is currently unknown. Sample-barcoded 5' priming and a J-beta primer mix drove a second PCR of 7 to 11 cycles. A single record per CDR3 protein comes from TCRdb applying MiXCR to the 5' RACE reads. This table has about a million distinct CDR3 sequences, roughly half appearing once. The germline V gene has CDR1 MNHNY and CDR2 SVGAGI (reference sequence). The CDR3 runs 16 residues. V was clipped by 4 bases and J by 4 bases, with 17 bases between them. The chain recombines TRBV6-6 with TRBJ1-3; D gene unclear. This clonotype was obtained from a woman aged 55 to 70 in good health. Sequences were obtained from blood. In DNA, the CDR3 is TGTGCCAGCAGTTCCCTCTCCGTTCTTATCGGAAACACCATATATTTT. It translates to CASSSLSVLIGNTIYF.